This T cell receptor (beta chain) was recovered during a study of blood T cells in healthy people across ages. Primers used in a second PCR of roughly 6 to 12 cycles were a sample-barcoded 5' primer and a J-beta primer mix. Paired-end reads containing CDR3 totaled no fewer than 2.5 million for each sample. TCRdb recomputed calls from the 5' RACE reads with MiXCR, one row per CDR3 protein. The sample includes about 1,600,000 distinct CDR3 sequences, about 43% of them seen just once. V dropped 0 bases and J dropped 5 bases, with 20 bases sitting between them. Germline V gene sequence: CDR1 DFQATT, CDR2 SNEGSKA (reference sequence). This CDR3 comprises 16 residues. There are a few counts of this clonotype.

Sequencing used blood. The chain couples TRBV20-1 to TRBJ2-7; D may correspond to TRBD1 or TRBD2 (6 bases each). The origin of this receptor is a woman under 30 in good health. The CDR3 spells CSARDPGAGAFDEQYF. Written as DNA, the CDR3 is TGCAGTGCTAGAGACCCGGGGGCAGGGGCCTTCGACGAGCAGTACTTC.